Below, 27 T cell receptor beta chains from the same sample are listed, as sequenced in a study of T cell changes during pregnancy in multiple sclerosis. Clones were read by immunoSEQ multiplex PCR, and TCRdb kept only the in-frame ones, dropping some. The data show roughly 49,000 clones, 90% to 95% seen once. Sample: peripheral blood, taken after pregnancy. The receptor set was obtained from a female donor with multiple sclerosis, enrolled in a pregnancy study.

This clone has only one observation. The rearrangement links TRBV27 to TRBJ1-1; TRBD1 matches at 7 bases. CDR3 length: 15 amino acids. The germline CDR1 and CDR2 sequences are MNHEY and SMNVEV (reference sequence). Trimming at V came to 0 bases and at J to 3 bases, leaving 4 bases not matched to a gene. DNA of the CDR3: TGTGCCAGCAGTTTATCGGGACAGCCTTACACTGAAGCTTTCTTT. Residues: CASSLSGQPYTEAFF.

The chain links TRBV7-7 to TRBJ2-5; 11 bases are a match to TRBD2. V trimming: 5 bases; J trimming: 2 bases; junction bases outside the gene matches: 7. The CDR3 spans 16 residues. Looked up from germline, CDR1 is SSHAT and CDR2 is FNYEAQ (reference sequence). The CDR3 coding sequence is TGTGCCAGCAGCATATATAGCGGGGGGGGACAAGAGACCCAGTACTTC. This encodes CASSIYSGGGQETQYF.

The gene calls are TRBV23-1 and TRBJ1-2; the D is unclear. TRBV23-1 is designated an ORF whose function remains uncertain. The CDR3 is 14 residues long. Trimming took 4 bases from V and 1 from J, leaving 10 bases between them. CDR3 in amino acids: CASSPRFDNYGYTF. CDR3 DNA: TGCGCCAGCAGTCCCCGGTTCGATAACTATGGCTACACCTTC.

The chain has TRBV7-2 and TRBJ2-2, with a tentative D call TRBD1 (5 bases). This CDR3 has 16 residues. Trimming pared 4 bases from V and 1 base from J, leaving 13 bases between. Germline loops: CDR1 SGHTA, CDR2 FQGNSA. CDR3 region: CASSSAGRKNTGELFF. CDR3 nucleotides: TGTGCCAGCAGCTCGGCAGGGCGGAAGAACACCGGGGAGCTGTTTTTT.

This clone was detected a few times. The chain has TRBV5-6 and TRBJ1-2; D uncertain. The CDR3 extends over 14 amino acids. CDR1 and CDR2 from the germline V gene are SGHDT and YYEEEE. V was trimmed by 0 bases and J by 1 base, leaving 7 bases between them. The CDR3 DNA follows: TGTGCCAGCAGCTTGGGACAACTTAACTATGGCTACACCTTC. Protein sequence: CASSLGQLNYGYTF.

The chain recombines TRBV6-5 with TRBJ2-2; D may be TRBD2 (6 bases). Germline-derived CDR1 and CDR2 are MNHEY and SVGAGI. V lost 8 bases, J lost 6 bases, and 10 bases lay in between. This CDR3 has 12 residues. The CDR3 protein is CASVGGPGELFF. In DNA, the CDR3 is TGTGCCAGCGTGGGAGGACCCGGGGAGCTGTTTTTT.

V is TRBV29-1 and J is TRBJ1-3; D is unresolved. Deletions cut 3 bases from V and 7 bases from J, with 13 bases between. Germline values: CDR1 SQVTM, CDR2 ANQGSEA. The CDR3 is 13 residues long. CDR3: CSVDRAPGNTIYF. The CDR3 nucleotides are TGCAGCGTTGACCGAGCCCCGGGGAACACCATATATTTT.

The chain combines TRBV10-3 with TRBJ2-7, with a weak D call TRBD2 (5 bases). This CDR3 is 14 amino acids long. The germline gives CDR1 ENHRY, CDR2 SYGVKD. V gave up 6 bases and J gave up 2 bases, with 14 bases separating them. In DNA, the CDR3 is TGTGCCATCAGGCCCGGGGTCAGCACCTACGAGCAGTACTTC. Its translation: CAIRPGVSTYEQYF.

This clone was seen just once. The CDR3 region has the DNA TGTGCCAGCAGCCGCGGACTAGTTAAGGGCTCCTACAATGAGCAGTTCTTC. It translates to CASSRGLVKGSYNEQFF. V usage is TRBV11-1 and J usage is TRBJ2-1; TRBD2 aligns across 7 bases. This CDR3 is 17 amino acids long. Per germline, CDR1 SGHAT and CDR2 FQDESV (reference sequence). Trimming took 5 bases from V and 0 from J; bases not matched to a gene: 10. The full variable domain, rest sourced from reference TRBV11-1 and TRBJ2-1, is EAEVAQSPRYKITEKSQAVAFWCDPISGHATLYWYRQILGQGPELLVQFQDESVVDDSQLPKDRFSAERLKGVDSTLKIQPAELGDSAMYLCASSRGLVKGSYNEQFFGPGTRLTVL.

The chain employs TRBV30 and TRBJ1-5; 10 bases line up with TRBD1. The CDR3 contains 15 residues. J gave up 7 bases and V 2 bases, and 8 bases lay outside the gene matches. Per germline, CDR1 GTSNPN and CDR2 SVGIG (reference sequence). The CDR3 nucleotides are TGTGCCTGGAGTACCTCCGGGACAGGGGTGCAGCCCCAGCATTTT. Translating it yields CAWSTSGTGVQPQHF.

V usage is TRBV27 and J usage is TRBJ1-1, with a possible D match to TRBD1 (6 bases). Germline loops: CDR1 MNHEY, CDR2 SMNVEV (reference sequence). CDR3 size: 14 residues. Trimming stripped 6 bases from V and 1 base from J, with 12 bases between. DNA of the CDR3: TGTGCCAGCAGGCCGCAGGGGCCGAACACTGAAGCTTTCTTT. This gives the protein CASRPQGPNTEAFF.

This rearrangement joins TRBV6-5 to TRBJ1-5; no firm D call. V was clipped by 2 bases and J by 2 bases, with 4 bases between them. The length of the CDR3 is 13 residues. The germline gives CDR1 MNHEY, CDR2 SVGAGI. The CDR3 nucleotides are TGTGCCAGCAGTTACGAGCGCAATCAGCCCCAGCATTTT. This codes for CASSYERNQPQHF.

CDR3 sequence reads: CASSSPGGWGDEQFF. CDR3 nucleotide sequence: TGTGCCAGCAGCTCCCCGGGGGGGTGGGGCGATGAGCAGTTCTTC. This chain uses TRBV9 with TRBJ2-1; 8 bases are shared with TRBD2. Germline V gene sequence: CDR1 SGDLS, CDR2 YYNGEE. This CDR3 has 15 residues. V trimming: 4 bases; J trimming: 8 bases; junction bases outside the gene matches: 11.

The genes are TRBV6-5 and TRBJ2-5, with a weak D call TRBD2 (5 bases). Deletions cut 5 bases from V and 5 bases from J, with 15 bases between. The V gene's germline CDR1 is MNHEY and CDR2 SVGAGI. The CDR3 is 14 residues long. The CDR3 here is CASSLLSGGETQYF. CDR3 nucleotide sequence: TGTGCCAGCAGTCTACTGTCGGGCGGGGAGACCCAGTACTTC.

The chain recombines TRBV4-1 with TRBJ2-7; 9 bases match TRBD1. J lost 1 base, V lost 3 bases, and 7 bases had no gene match. This CDR3 is built from 16 residues. CDR1 is MGHRA, CDR2 YSYEKL, per germline. CDR3 sequence: CASSQEGDRGSYEQYF. The CDR3 nucleotides are TGCGCCAGCAGCCAGGAGGGTGACAGGGGGTCCTACGAGCAGTACTTC.

The genes are TRBV4-2 and TRBJ1-2; D possibly corresponds to TRBD1 (6 bases). This CDR3 is 14 amino acids long. The ends were cut back, 1 base at V and 2 bases at J, with 8 bases in the middle. CDR1 is LGHNA, CDR2 YNFKEQ, per germline. The CDR3 sequence is CASSQVGTNYGYTF. The CDR3 DNA is TGTGCCAGCAGCCAAGTAGGGACAAACTATGGCTACACCTTC.

The V call is TRBV19, the J call TRBJ1-1, with no clear D. The CDR3 loop spans 13 amino acids. CDR1 is LNHDA, CDR2 SQIVND, per germline (reference sequence). Trimming shortened V by 1 base and J by 11 bases, and 14 bases separated the two germline ends. DNA for the CDR3: TGTGCCAGTAGTATAGTAGCCCCTCAAACGGCTTTCTTT. It yields the protein CASSIVAPQTAFF. The whole variable domain, filled in from reference TRBV19 and TRBJ1-1, reads DGGITQSPKYLFRKEGQNVTLSCEQNLNHDAMYWYRQDPGQGLRLIYYSQIVNDFQKGDIAEGYSVSREKKESFPLTVTSAQKNPTAFYLCASSIVAPQTAFFGQGTRLTVV.

The V call is TRBV15, the J call TRBJ1-5; D gene uncertain. This CDR3 is built from 14 residues. Germline CDR1 is LNHNV and CDR2 is YYDKDF (reference sequence). Between the trimmed V and J ends, which lost 1 base and 4 bases, there was a span of 8 bases. The DNA for the CDR3 is TGTGCCACCAGCAGAGGTTTCGGTAATCAGCCCCAGCATTTT. Amino acid sequence: CATSRGFGNQPQHF.

This chain uses TRBV7-8 with TRBJ2-7, with a possible D match to TRBD1 (8 bases). V gave up 3 bases and J gave up 4 bases, with 16 bases separating them. Germline assignment: CDR1 SGHVS and CDR2 FQNEAQ. The CDR3 covers 15 residues. DNA of the CDR3: TGTGCCAGCAGCTTTACGACAGGGGAGGGTTACGAGCAGTACTTC. This gives the protein CASSFTTGEGYEQYF.

The V and J genes are TRBV5-1 and TRBJ1-4, with D maybe TRBD1 (6 bases). V dropped 0 bases and J dropped 0 bases, with 18 bases sitting between them. Germline V lookup: CDR1 SGHRS, CDR2 YFSETQ. The CDR3 runs 19 residues. CDR3 sequence (DNA): TGCGCCAGCAGCTTGGAAGCGGGGGGCCCCGGTCCAACTAATGAAAAACTGTTTTTT. Translation: CASSLEAGGPGPTNEKLFF.

The rearrangement joins TRBV7-9 to TRBJ1-4; TRBD1 is a possible D gene (5 bases). This CDR3 region has 14 residues. V was trimmed by 6 bases and J by 5 bases, leaving 13 bases between them. Germline lookup yields CDR1 SEHNR and CDR2 FQNEAQ (reference sequence). CDR3 region: CASSNRNVNEKLFF. In DNA form, the CDR3 reads TGTGCCAGCAGTAACAGGAACGTGAATGAAAAACTGTTTTTT.

This chain joins TRBV6-1 and TRBJ2-1; 9 bases match TRBD1. The CDR3 loop spans 15 amino acids. Trimming took 2 bases from V and 5 from J; bases not matched to a gene: 4. Germline V gene lookup returns CDR1 MNHNS and CDR2 SASEGT. As DNA, the CDR3 is TGTGCCAGCAGTGAACGGGACAGGGCTGACAATGAGCAGTTCTTC. Protein product: CASSERDRADNEQFF.

The V gene is TRBV5-8, the J gene TRBJ1-3, with 10 bases matching TRBD1. This CDR3 has 14 amino acids. From germline, CDR1 is SGHTS and CDR2 YDEGEE. The J segment lost 3 bases and the V segment lost 4 bases, leaving 1 base of the junction unmatched. The CDR3 protein is CASSGTGVGNTIYF. The CDR3, as DNA: TGTGCCAGCAGCGGGACAGGGGTTGGAAACACCATATATTTT.

This sequence joins TRBV11-3 and TRBJ2-7; tentative D call: TRBD2 (6 bases). The V end lost 2 bases, the J end lost 3 bases, and 20 bases lay between the germline ends. Germline V gives CDR1 SGHNT, CDR2 YENEEA. The CDR3 loop spans 17 amino acids. This CDR3 is CASSLRDWGPTIYEQYF. In DNA form, the CDR3 reads TGTGCCAGCAGCTTAAGGGACTGGGGCCCTACTATCTACGAGCAGTACTTC.

This clone was detected a few times. The chain joins TRBV14 to TRBJ1-1; D is perhaps TRBD1 (6 bases). Trimming stripped 3 bases from V and 0 bases from J, with 11 bases between. Germline values: CDR1 SGHDN, CDR2 FVKESK. CDR3 length: 15 amino acids. Here the CDR3 DNA reads TGTGCCAGCAGCCAGACCACAGGGCTGAACACTGAAGCTTTCTTT. As protein: CASSQTTGLNTEAFF.

The chain is built from TRBV7-6 and TRBJ2-3; D may be TRBD1 (5 bases). The germline CDR1 and CDR2 sequences are SGHVS and FNYEAQ. The CDR3 contains 15 residues. V lost 8 bases to trimming and J lost 5 bases, with 20 bases between them. The CDR3 loop is CASGPTGNVGDTQYF. The CDR3 coding sequence is TGTGCCAGCGGACCCACAGGCAACGTAGGAGATACGCAGTATTTT.

This chain connects TRBV7-2 to TRBJ2-1, with a weak D call TRBD2 (7 bases). Germline V gene lookup returns CDR1 SGHTA and CDR2 FQGNSA. This CDR3 spans 14 amino acids. V lost 0 bases and J lost 6, with 9 bases in between. This CDR3 is CASSLAAGANEQFF. The CDR3 nucleotides are TGTGCCAGCAGCTTAGCTGCGGGGGCCAATGAGCAGTTCTTC.